These 27 T cell receptor beta chains were all obtained from the same sample, sequenced in a study of early T cells in non-severe SARS-CoV-2 infection. TCRdb re-called the 5' RACE reads with MiXCR, one entry per CDR3 protein. The sample contains about 77,000 distinct CDR3 sequences, around 17% of which appear only once. Sequenced material: whole blood. The source of these receptors is an adult who was a healthcare worker with PCR-confirmed SARS-CoV-2 infection or an uninfected control (not recorded which).

V usage is TRBV5-4 and J usage is TRBJ2-5; maybe TRBD2 (7 bases). This CDR3 is 15 amino acids long. The germline gives CDR1 SGHNT, CDR2 YYREEE (reference sequence). Between the trimmed V and J ends, which lost 2 bases and 2 bases, there was a span of 13 bases. The CDR3 coding sequence is TGTGCCAGCAGCTTTAGAGGGGGGGGGCAAGAGACCCAGTACTTC. Residues: CASSFRGGGQETQYF.

This clonotype appeared a few times. J is TRBJ1-1 and V is TRBV12-3 or TRBV12-4; weak D call: TRBD1 (5 bases). The CDR3 extends over 14 amino acids. The ends were cut back, 3 bases at V and 4 bases at J, with 12 bases in the middle. The CDR3 protein is CASSFRNQGTEAFF. CDR3 bases: TGTGCCAGCAGTTTTAGGAACCAGGGCACTGAAGCTTTCTTT.

The gene calls are TRBV20-1 and TRBJ2-5, with no clear D. In germline, CDR1 is DFQATT, CDR2 SNEGSKA (reference sequence). CDR3 length equals 13 residues. The V end was cut by 3 bases, the J end by 1 base, with 9 bases between. CDR3 DNA: TGCAGTGCTAGGTTTCAAACCCAAGAGACCCAGTACTTC. Translation gives CSARFQTQETQYF.

This clonotype was observed a few times. The genes are TRBV7-9 and TRBJ2-1; possibly TRBD2 for D (6 bases). V gave up 5 bases and J gave up 8 bases, with 10 bases separating them. Germline CDR1 is SEHNR and CDR2 is FQNEAQ (reference sequence). The CDR3 is made up of 12 amino acids. CDR3 coding DNA: TGTGCCAGCAGCGATACTAGCTATGAGCAGTTCTTC. This codes for CASSDTSYEQFF.

V gene TRBV29-1 combines with J gene TRBJ1-2, with no clear D. The CDR3 sequence is 12 residues long. The germline V gene encodes CDR1 SQVTM and CDR2 ANQGSEA. V lost 4 bases and J lost 5, with 11 bases in between. In DNA, the CDR3 is TGCAGCGTTGTTTATTCGGAATATGGCTACACCTTC. This gives the protein CSVVYSEYGYTF.

The genes are TRBV6-6 and TRBJ1-6, with D perhaps matching TRBD1 (6 bases). V was trimmed by 5 bases and J by 1 base, leaving 12 bases between them. In germline, CDR1 is MNHNY, CDR2 SVGAGI (reference sequence). CDR3 length equals 16 residues. CDR3 DNA sequence: TGTGCCAGCAGTGCACAGGGAGGGTCCTATAATTCACCCCTCCACTTT. Translating it yields CASSAQGGSYNSPLHF.

J is TRBJ1-3 and V is TRBV18; no definite D call. Trimming removed 2 bases at V and 8 bases at J, with 4 bases between. CDR1 and CDR2 from the germline V gene are KGHSH and LQKENI. The CDR3 covers 11 residues. The CDR3: CASSPGDTIYF. CDR3 DNA: TGTGCCAGCTCACCAGGAGACACCATATATTTT.

The V gene is TRBV3-1, the J gene TRBJ2-7, with 10 nucleotides matching TRBD2. J lost 4 bases, V lost 6 bases, and 9 bases had no gene match. Germline loops: CDR1 LGHDT, CDR2 YNNKEL (reference sequence). CDR3 length equals 15 residues. In DNA, the CDR3 is TGTGCCAGCAGTCCCCCTAGCGGGAGAGCTTACGAGCAGTACTTC. It specifies CASSPPSGRAYEQYF.

The chain recombines TRBV10-3 with TRBJ1-5; weak D call: TRBD1 (5 bases). V lost 10 bases and J lost 1, with 26 bases in between. CDR1 is ENHRY, CDR2 SYGVKD, per germline. The CDR3 runs 18 residues. For the CDR3, the DNA is TGTGCCACTTCCGGGACCCTATACAGAGAAGGCAGCAATCAGCCCCAGCATTTT. Amino acids: CATSGTLYREGSNQPQHF.

There are many counts of this clonotype. CDR3 region: CASSLAPGLAGGEAQYF. The CDR3, as DNA: TGTGCCAGCAGCTTGGCCCCGGGACTAGCGGGAGGAGAGGCGCAGTATTTT. The chain has TRBV5-4 and TRBJ2-3, with 15 bases matching TRBD2. The V segment lost 0 bases and the J segment 10 bases; nucleotides outside the gene matches: 9. The CDR3 contains 17 residues. Germline V gene data show CDR1 as SGHNT and CDR2 as YYREEE (reference sequence). Drawing the rest from reference TRBV5-4 and TRBJ2-3, the complete variable domain is ETGVTQSPTHLIKTRGQQVTLRCSSQSGHNTVSWYQQALGQGPQFIFQYYREEENGRGNFPPRFSGLQFPNYSSELNVNALELDDSALYLCASSLAPGLAGGEAQYFGPGTRLTVL.

This clonotype was seen only a few times. The rearrangement joins TRBV3-1 to TRBJ1-3; D unclear. The length of the CDR3 is 15 residues. Germline CDR1 LGHDT, CDR2 YNNKEL (reference sequence). The ends were cut back, 4 bases at V and 0 bases at J, with 10 bases in the middle. The CDR3 sequence: CASSPLGVSGNTIYF. In nucleotides, the CDR3 is TGTGCCAGCAGCCCTCTTGGCGTCTCTGGAAACACCATATATTTT.

The chain couples TRBV20-1 to TRBJ1-1; no clear D gene. The CDR3 has 13 amino acids. Trimming removed 0 bases at V and 4 bases at J, with 9 bases between. Germline V gene data show CDR1 as DFQATT and CDR2 as SNEGSKA (reference sequence). CDR3 region: CSARDHRSTEAFF. CDR3 DNA: TGCAGTGCTAGAGACCATAGGAGCACTGAAGCTTTCTTT.

Notes on this clonotype: A much larger clone lies one base from this, so it may be a read error. The CDR3 DNA is TGTGCCAGCAGTGAACCGGGACAGAACACTGAAGCTCTCTTT. Residues: CASSEPGQNTEALF. This chain joins TRBV27 and TRBJ1-1; 7 nucleotides line up with TRBD1. The CDR3 has 14 residues. Germline CDR1 reads MNHEY; CDR2 reads SMNVEV (reference sequence).

This clonotype showed up just a few times. The chain has TRBV6-2 or TRBV6-3 and TRBJ2-3; D is unresolved. Germline CDR1 MNHEY, CDR2 SVGEGT. V lost 5 bases and J 2 bases, leaving 14 bases between the germline ends. The CDR3 runs 15 residues. CDR3 in amino acids: CASSPTSAYTDTQYF. The DNA of the CDR3 is TGTGCCAGCAGTCCGACATCAGCTTACACAGATACGCAGTATTTT.

This clonotype was recorded a few times. The chain recombines TRBV6-5 with TRBJ2-7, with D unclear. The CDR3 is 11 residues long. V lost 5 bases and J 5 bases, leaving 7 bases between the germline ends. Germline V gene sequence: CDR1 MNHEY, CDR2 SVGAGI. The CDR3 sequence is CASSSRDEQYF. CDR3 nucleotides: TGTGCCAGCAGTAGCCGGGACGAGCAGTACTTC.

This clonotype appeared a single time. The genes are TRBV29-1 and TRBJ2-1; 13 bases map to TRBD2. Looked up from germline, CDR1 is SQVTM and CDR2 is ANQGSEA. This CDR3 is built from 15 residues. The chain's CDR3 is CTGRGTSGDSGEQFF. Here the CDR3 DNA reads TGCACCGGAAGGGGGACTAGCGGGGATTCGGGTGAGCAGTTCTTC.

Ten or more counts support this clonotype. The chain employs TRBV11-2 and TRBJ2-5; the D gene is possibly TRBD1 (6 bases). The CDR3 consists of 13 residues. Trimming cost V 3 bases and J 4 bases, with 9 bases left between them. Germline CDR1 and CDR2: SGHAT and FQNNGV. The CDR3 reads CASSLRGRETQYF. The CDR3 DNA reads as TGTGCCAGCAGCTTGAGGGGGAGAGAGACCCAGTACTTC.

The chain recombines TRBV6-6 with TRBJ2-4; D may be TRBD2 (7 bases). This CDR3 region has 16 residues. Germline V gives CDR1 MNHNY, CDR2 SVGAGI (reference sequence). The germline V and J ends were trimmed by 7 bases and 0 bases, with 16 bases remaining between them. Written as DNA, the CDR3 is TGTGCCAGCAAGGGGGGGACCGACCTAGCCAAAAACATTCAGTACTTC. Protein: CASKGGTDLAKNIQYF.

There are many counts of this clonotype. This sequence joins TRBV20-1 and TRBJ2-1; tentative D call: TRBD2 (5 bases). The CDR3 runs to 11 residues. Between the trimmed V and J ends, which lost 4 bases and 9 bases, there was a span of 10 bases. The V gene's germline CDR1 is DFQATT and CDR2 SNEGSKA (reference sequence). CDR3 sequence (DNA): TGCAGTGCTAATCGTGGAGGTGAGCAGTTCTTC. It translates to CSANRGGEQFF.

This clonotype came up a few times. This chain connects TRBV20-1 to TRBJ2-7; D might be TRBD2 (6 bases). Trimming pared 3 bases from V and 6 bases from J, leaving 15 bases between. CDR1 DFQATT and CDR2 SNEGSKA come from the germline V gene (reference sequence). The CDR3 extends over 13 amino acids. The chain's CDR3 is CSARGGAGSEQYF. The CDR3 region has the DNA TGCAGTGCTAGGGGGGGTGCAGGCTCCGAGCAGTACTTC.

In DNA, the CDR3 is TGTGCCAGCAGTTTACGAGGTGGCATCTCCTACAATGAGCAGTTCTTC. This gives the protein CASSLRGGISYNEQFF. V is TRBV12-3 or TRBV12-4 and J is TRBJ2-1, with D hard to call. CDR3 length equals 16 residues. With 2 bases removed from V and 0 bases from J, the gap between germline ends came to 11 bases.

This chain connects TRBV7-9 to TRBJ1-2, with D possibly matching TRBD1 (5 bases). This CDR3 spans 13 amino acids. Trimming took 7 bases from V and 3 from J, leaving 12 bases between them. Looked up from germline, CDR1 is SEHNR and CDR2 is FQNEAQ (reference sequence). CDR3 in amino acids: CASTRGRDYGYTF. CDR3 sequence (DNA): TGTGCCAGCACGAGGGGCCGGGACTATGGCTACACCTTC.

A few counts support this clonotype. The chain recombines TRBV29-1 with TRBJ1-2, with 7 bases fitting TRBD1. The CDR3 sequence is 12 residues long. CDR1 and CDR2 from the germline V gene are SQVTM and ANQGSEA. Trimming cost V 6 bases and J 4 bases; bases outside gene matches: 5. CDR3 sequence: CSVQGGGYGYTF. CDR3 coding DNA: TGCAGCGTGCAAGGGGGCGGCTATGGCTACACCTTC.

This clonotype was counted between two and nine times. The chain links TRBV3-1 to TRBJ2-7; the D is unclear. Germline lookup yields CDR1 LGHDT and CDR2 YNNKEL (reference sequence). The V and J ends lost 8 bases and 7 bases respectively, with 18 bases between them. The CDR3 spans 13 residues. CDR3 bases: TGTGCCAGCGGAAAGCGAGACCTCTGGGAGCAGTACTTC. Residues: CASGKRDLWEQYF.

The V gene is TRBV9, the J gene TRBJ1-1; the D is unclear. CDR1 and CDR2 (germline): SGDLS, YYNGEE. V was pared by 6 bases and J by 1 base, with 13 bases between. This CDR3 has 14 amino acids. CDR3 in amino acids: CASNPNSKNTEAFF. CDR3 nucleotides: TGTGCCAGCAACCCAAACTCAAAGAACACTGAAGCTTTCTTT.

The V gene is TRBV10-1, the J gene TRBJ1-1; D gene unclear. The length of the CDR3 is 15 residues. Trimming left V 0 bases short and J 1 base short, with 9 bases between. Germline V CDR1 and CDR2: WNHNN, SYGVQD (reference sequence). The CDR3 DNA is TGCGCCAGCAGTGAGTCAACATTAGGGAACACTGAAGCTTTCTTT. Protein: CASSESTLGNTEAFF.

This clonotype was seen a handful of times. This chain links TRBV2 with TRBJ2-2, with 10 bases fitting TRBD2. CDR1 SNHLY and CDR2 FYNNEI come from the germline V gene. The V segment lost 5 bases and the J segment 2 bases; nucleotides outside the gene matches: 2. The CDR3 has 15 amino acids. The CDR3 loop is CASSPSGGNTGELFF. The CDR3 DNA sequence: TGTGCCAGCAGTCCTAGCGGGGGCAACACCGGGGAGCTGTTTTTT.